The rows below give T cell receptor beta chains drawn from one sample of a study of T cell repertoires in cytomegalovirus infection. TCRdb analysed the reads with MiXCR anew, one entry per CDR3 protein. The sample shows hundreds of thousands of distinct CDR3 sequences, roughly 30% of them seen only once. The antigens of these receptors remain unknown. This sample comprised cultured CD8+ T cells from PBMCs, obtained from culture after CMV antigen stimulation. The receptors originated from a human donor in good health (CMV status not recorded). Some clones in this sample may be carry-over from other donors' samples. CDR3s include the opening cysteine and the closing phenylalanine or tryptophan. The order of the fields is V gene, clone size, D gene, J gene, CDR3 DNA, CDR3 protein. The D gene is left open where the match is weak. Clone size appears in some rows only: once, few, many, or a class for an expanded clone.

TRBV29-1	-	-	TRBJ1-1	TGCAGCGTTGGACCTCGGGACATGAACACTGAAGCTTTCTTT	CSVGPRDMNTEAFF
TRBV7-6	few	-	TRBJ2-1	TGTGCCAGCAGGCTTGGTGGGTCGGGCAATGAGCAGTTCTTC	CASRLGGSGNEQFF
TRBV6-1	many	-	TRBJ1-1	TGTGCCAGCTCCGAGAACGGTAACACTGAAGCTTTCTTT	CASSENGNTEAFF
TRBV19	many	-	TRBJ2-7	TGTGCCAGCAGTGGGGGCTCCTACGAGCAGTACTTC	CASSGGSYEQYF
TRBV6-6	once	-	TRBJ2-5	TGTGTCAGCAGTTACTCTCTAGACAGCTACCAAGAGACCCAGTACTTC	CVSSYSLDSYQETQYF
TRBV4-1	-	-	TRBJ1-1	TGCGCCAGCAGCCAAGACTTCAGGGGAAAGGCTTTCTTT	CASSQDFRGKAFF
TRBV19	-	TRBD2	TRBJ2-1	TGTGCCAACCTCGATCGGGGCCTAGCGGGGGGGCCTGGGCAGTTCTTC	CANLDRGLAGGPGQFF
TRBV6-1	-	-	TRBJ1-2	TGTGCCAGCAGTGAAAGTGGGGGAGACTATGGCTACACCTTC	CASSESGGDYGYTF
TRBV7-1	-	-	TRBJ1-4	TGTGCCAGCAGCCCCCCTATAGACGAAAAACTGTTTTTT	CASSPPIDEKLFF
TRBV27	few	-	TRBJ2-2	TGTGCCAGCAGGATTTTAGGGGGTAGAGCCGGGGAGCTGTTTTTT	CASRILGGRAGELFF
TRBV24-1	few	TRBD1	TRBJ2-1	TGTGCCACCAGTGATGCCGGGACAGGGTATCGGGGTGAGCAGTTCTTC	CATSDAGTGYRGEQFF
TRBV4-1	-	-	TRBJ2-7	TGCGCCAGCAGCCAAGTTACAATCTCCTACGAGCAGTACTTC	CASSQVTISYEQYF
TRBV20-1	-	-	TRBJ2-7	TGCAGTGCTGGGGGGGACAGCTCCTACGAGCAGTACTTC	CSAGGDSSYEQYF
TRBV20-1	-	-	TRBJ2-7	TGCAGTGCTAGAGATGGGCCCGAGCAGTACTTC	CSARDGPEQYF
TRBV5-5	-	-	TRBJ2-3	TGTGCCAGCACCCTGGGGGACCTCACAGATACGCAGTATTTT	CASTLGDLTDTQYF
TRBV2	few	-	TRBJ1-6	TGTGCCAGCAGTGAGGTCGAGCTTAATTCACCCCTCCACTTT	CASSEVELNSPLHF
TRBV20-1	-	TRBD2	TRBJ2-2	TGCAGTGCCCCGGGACTAGCTGAGTCCACCGGGGAGCTGTTTTTT	CSAPGLAESTGELFF
TRBV5-4	many	TRBD2	TRBJ2-1	TGTGCCAGCCGGGGCGGGGGGGTGGTTGGGAATGAGCAGTTCTTC	CASRGGGVVGNEQFF
TRBV6-6	few	TRBD1	TRBJ1-4	TGTGCCAGCAGTACCAGACAGGGGGCAGGGGAAAAACTGTTTTTT	CASSTRQGAGEKLFF
TRBV7-6	many	TRBD2	TRBJ2-1	TGTGCCAGCAGCTTATCAACGGGACTAGCGGGGATCAGCTCCTACAATGAGCAGTTCTTC	CASSLSTGLAGISSYNEQFF
TRBV5-4	few	TRBD1	TRBJ2-2	TGTGCCAGCAGTGGAGGGACAGGGGCCGGCGGGGAGCTGTTTTTT	CASSGGTGAGGELFF
TRBV13	-	-	TRBJ2-7	TGTGCCAGCAGCTTAGGCCTATTAGGGGGGCAGTACTTC	CASSLGLLGGQYF
TRBV19	few	TRBD1	TRBJ2-7	TGTGCCAGCAGCTGGACAGGCGAATCCTACGAGCAGTACTTC	CASSWTGESYEQYF
TRBV4-3	few	-	TRBJ1-1	TGCGCCAGCAGCCAAGATATCGTGAACACTGAAGCTTTCTTT	CASSQDIVNTEAFF
TRBV27	few	-	TRBJ1-2	TGTGCCAGCAGTCTCCTACCGACCGGGCCTCGTCCGAACTATGGCTACACCTTC	CASSLLPTGPRPNYGYTF
TRBV2	few	TRBD1	TRBJ2-5	TGTGCCAGCAGAACCGGGACAGGGGGAGTGGAAGAGACCCAGTACTTC	CASRTGTGGVEETQYF
TRBV6-2/TRBV6-3	few	-	TRBJ1-1	TGTGCCAGTAAACCGGGGGGCACTGAAGCTTTCTTT	CASKPGGTEAFF
TRBV7-6	few	-	TRBJ2-5	TGTGCCAGCAGCTTAGTGGGGCAGGGAGAGACCCAGTACTTC	CASSLVGQGETQYF
TRBV27	few	TRBD2	TRBJ2-7	TGTGCCAGCAGTTTATCGGGGGGAGGGATCTACGAGCAGTACTTC	CASSLSGGGIYEQYF
TRBV10-3	few	TRBD2	TRBJ2-3	TGTGCCATCAGTGAGTCACCAGCGGGGAGCCGGTCGGCAGATACGCAGTATTTT	CAISESPAGSRSADTQYF
TRBV4-1	-	TRBD1	TRBJ2-1	TGCGCCTGCAGCCAAGGATCGACAGGGCGGTCCAATGAGCAGTTCTTC	CACSQGSTGRSNEQFF
TRBV12-3/TRBV12-4	many	-	TRBJ1-5	TGTGCCAGCAGTTTCGGGGAGAATGAATTCGGCAATCAGCCCCAGCATTTT	CASSFGENEFGNQPQHF
TRBV5-5	-	-	TRBJ2-3	TGTGCCAGCAGCATCGAGGGGGATTGGGGCACAGATACGCAGTATTTT	CASSIEGDWGTDTQYF
TRBV12-5	-	TRBD1	TRBJ1-1	TGTGCTAGTGGTTTTTTTCAGGGGGCAAGCACTGAAGCTTTCTTT	CASGFFQGASTEAFF
TRBV7-2	-	-	TRBJ1-6	TGTGCCAGCAGCTTAGAACTCGCCGGTTCACCCCTCCACTTT	CASSLELAGSPLHF
TRBV27	few	-	TRBJ1-1	TGTGCCAGCAGTTTATCCTCCAGGACCACTGAAGCTTTCTTT	CASSLSSRTTEAFF
TRBV5-1	once	-	TRBJ2-4	TGCGCCAGCAGCGCAAGTACAGCCAAAAACATTCAGTACTTC	CASSASTAKNIQYF
TRBV6-5	few	-	TRBJ1-2	TGTGCCAGCAGTTACTCGAATCCCGGAGGTGGCTACACCTTC	CASSYSNPGGGYTF
TRBV19	-	-	TRBJ1-1	TGTGCCAGTAGTTCACACACTGAAGCTTTCTTT	CASSSHTEAFF
TRBV20-1	-	TRBD1	TRBJ2-7	TGCAGTGCTAGATTGACAGGGGGCTCCTACGAGCAGTACTTC	CSARLTGGSYEQYF
TRBV5-1	-	-	TRBJ1-1	TGCGCCAGCAGCCCGGGACAAAGAGCAACTGAAGCTTTCTTT	CASSPGQRATEAFF
TRBV7-9	-	-	TRBJ2-2	TGTGCCAGCAGCTTTCCCCGGTCCCGGAGGGACACCGGGGAGCTGTTTTTT	CASSFPRSRRDTGELFF
TRBV3-1	few	-	TRBJ2-1	TGTGCCAGCAGCCAAGCCGTTGGAGGAAGAGGGGGCTCCTACAATGAGCAGTTCTTC	CASSQAVGGRGGSYNEQFF
TRBV5-1	-	-	TRBJ2-5	TGCGCCAGCAGCTCAAGACCCTATACCCACCAAGAGACCCAGTACTTC	CASSSRPYTHQETQYF
TRBV9	-	TRBD2	TRBJ2-5	TGTGCCTGCAGCGCCCGAGCGGGGGGGCGGCAAGAGACCCAGTACTTC	CACSARAGGRQETQYF
TRBV4-3	few	-	TRBJ1-4	TGCGCCAGCAGCCCGTCCCAGGGGCCGTGGGAAAAACTGTTTTTT	CASSPSQGPWEKLFF
TRBV19	few	-	TRBJ1-4	TGTGCCAGTAGTATAAGGGGTGCAACTAATGAAAAACTGTTTTTT	CASSIRGATNEKLFF
TRBV28	-	TRBD1	TRBJ1-5	TGTGCCAGCAGTCTCCCCGGGACAGGGGTCGATCAGCCCCAGCATTTT	CASSLPGTGVDQPQHF
TRBV7-2	many	TRBD2	TRBJ2-3	TGTGCCAGCAGCGTTAGGGGTGAGGTGGGCAGGGAGGGGACGCAGTATTTT	CASSVRGEVGREGTQYF
TRBV19	-	TRBD1	TRBJ2-3	TGTGCCAGTAGCAGGTATCAGACAGGGGTCAAATTAAGTCCAGATACGCAGTATTTT	CASSRYQTGVKLSPDTQYF
TRBV4-3	-	-	TRBJ1-2	TGCGCCAGCAGCCAAGACACAGGCGTAGGTGGCTACACCTTC	CASSQDTGVGGYTF